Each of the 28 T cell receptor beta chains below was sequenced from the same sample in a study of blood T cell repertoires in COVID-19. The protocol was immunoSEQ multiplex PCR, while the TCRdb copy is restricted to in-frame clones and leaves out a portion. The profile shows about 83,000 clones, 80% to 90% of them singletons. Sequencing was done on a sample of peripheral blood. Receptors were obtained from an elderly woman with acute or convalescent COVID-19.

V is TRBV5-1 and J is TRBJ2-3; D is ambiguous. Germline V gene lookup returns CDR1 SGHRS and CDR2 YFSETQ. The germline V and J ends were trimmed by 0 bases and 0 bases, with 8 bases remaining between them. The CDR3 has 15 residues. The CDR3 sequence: CASSLVGSSTDTQYF. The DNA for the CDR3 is TGCGCCAGCAGCTTGGTCGGGTCAAGCACAGATACGCAGTATTTT. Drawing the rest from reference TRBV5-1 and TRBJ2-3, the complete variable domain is KAGVTQTPRYLIKTRGQQVTLSCSPISGHRSVSWYQQTPGQGLQFLFEYFSETQRNKGNFPGRFSGRQFSNSRSEMNVSTLELGDSALYLCASSLVGSSTDTQYFGPGTRLTVL.

CDR3 bases: TGTGCCAGTAGTACTTCCGGGACAACACGGTATACGCAGTATTTT. As protein: CASSTSGTTRYTQYF. The V call is TRBV19, the J call TRBJ2-3; TRBD1 might be the D (6 bases). The CDR3 is 15 residues long. Trimming stripped 4 bases from V and 7 bases from J, with 18 bases between. In germline, CDR1 is LNHDA, CDR2 SQIVND (reference sequence).

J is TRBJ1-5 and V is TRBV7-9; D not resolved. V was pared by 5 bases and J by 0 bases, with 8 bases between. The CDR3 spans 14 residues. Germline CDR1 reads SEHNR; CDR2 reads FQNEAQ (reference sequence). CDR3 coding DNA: TGTGCCAGCAGCCACCCCGGTAGCAATCAGCCCCAGCATTTT. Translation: CASSHPGSNQPQHF.

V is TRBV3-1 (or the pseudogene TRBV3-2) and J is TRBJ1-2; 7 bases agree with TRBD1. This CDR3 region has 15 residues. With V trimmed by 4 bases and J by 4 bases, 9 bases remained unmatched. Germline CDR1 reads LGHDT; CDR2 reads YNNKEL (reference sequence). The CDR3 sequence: CASSLEGQRLYGYTF. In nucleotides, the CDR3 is TGTGCCAGCAGCCTTGAGGGACAGAGACTCTATGGCTACACCTTC.

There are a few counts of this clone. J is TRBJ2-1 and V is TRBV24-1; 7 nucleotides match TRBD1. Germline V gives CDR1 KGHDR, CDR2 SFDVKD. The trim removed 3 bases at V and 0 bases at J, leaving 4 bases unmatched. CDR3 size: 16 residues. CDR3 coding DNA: TGTGCCACCAGTGATATGACAGGGTTCTCCTACAATGAGCAGTTCTTC. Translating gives CATSDMTGFSYNEQFF.

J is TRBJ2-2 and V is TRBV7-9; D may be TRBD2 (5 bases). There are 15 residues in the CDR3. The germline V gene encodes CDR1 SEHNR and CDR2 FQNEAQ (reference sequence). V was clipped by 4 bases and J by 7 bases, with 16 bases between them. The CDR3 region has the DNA TGTGCCAGCAGCTCCACCGGAAGAGGGATCGGGGAGCTGTTTTTT. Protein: CASSSTGRGIGELFF.

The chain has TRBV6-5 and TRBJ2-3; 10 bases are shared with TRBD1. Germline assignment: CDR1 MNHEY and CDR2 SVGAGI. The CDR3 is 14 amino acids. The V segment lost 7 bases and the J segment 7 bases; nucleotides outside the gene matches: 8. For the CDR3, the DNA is TGTGCCAGCACCGGGACAGGGGCCCCTAATACGCAGTATTTT. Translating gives CASTGTGAPNTQYF.

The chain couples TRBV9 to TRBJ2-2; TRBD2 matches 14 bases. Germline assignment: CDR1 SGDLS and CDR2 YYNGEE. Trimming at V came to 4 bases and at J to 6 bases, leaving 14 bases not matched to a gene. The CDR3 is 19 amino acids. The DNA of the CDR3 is TGTGCCAGCAGCTTAAAGGGCCAGACTAGCGGGGGGGTGGCCGGGGAGCTGTTTTTT. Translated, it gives CASSLKGQTSGGVAGELFF.

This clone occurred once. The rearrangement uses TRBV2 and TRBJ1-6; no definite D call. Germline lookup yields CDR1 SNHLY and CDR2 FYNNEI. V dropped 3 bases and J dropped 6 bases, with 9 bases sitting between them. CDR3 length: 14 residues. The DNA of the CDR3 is TGTGCCAGCAGTGAGCAAGGGAGTAATTCACCCCTCCACTTT. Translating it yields CASSEQGSNSPLHF.

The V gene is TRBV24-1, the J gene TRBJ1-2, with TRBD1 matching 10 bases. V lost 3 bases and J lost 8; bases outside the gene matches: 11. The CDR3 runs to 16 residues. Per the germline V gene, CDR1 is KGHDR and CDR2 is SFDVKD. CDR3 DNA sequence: TGTGCCACCAGTGATCCCGCCCCCGGGACAGGGGACGGCTACACCTTC. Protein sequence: CATSDPAPGTGDGYTF.

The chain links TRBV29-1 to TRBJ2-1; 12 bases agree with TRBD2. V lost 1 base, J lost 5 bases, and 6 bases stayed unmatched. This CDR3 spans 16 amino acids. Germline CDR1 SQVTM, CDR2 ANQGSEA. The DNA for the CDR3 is TGCAGCGTTGAAGGCCACCCTAGCGGGGGGGACAATGAGCAGTTCTTC. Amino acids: CSVEGHPSGGDNEQFF.

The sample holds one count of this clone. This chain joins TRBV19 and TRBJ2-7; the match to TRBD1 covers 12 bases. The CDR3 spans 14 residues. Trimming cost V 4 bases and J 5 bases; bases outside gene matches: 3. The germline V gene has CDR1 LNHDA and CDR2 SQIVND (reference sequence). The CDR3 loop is CASSTGTGGHEQYF. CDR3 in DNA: TGTGCCAGTAGTACCGGGACAGGGGGCCACGAGCAGTACTTC.

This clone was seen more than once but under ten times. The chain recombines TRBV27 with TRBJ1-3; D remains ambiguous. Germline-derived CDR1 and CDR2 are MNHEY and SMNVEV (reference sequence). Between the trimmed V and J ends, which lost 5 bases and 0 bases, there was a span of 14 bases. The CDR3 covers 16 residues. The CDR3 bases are TGTGCCAGCAGTCACCCCGGAGGTCCCTCTGGAAACACCATATATTTT. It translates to CASSHPGGPSGNTIYF.

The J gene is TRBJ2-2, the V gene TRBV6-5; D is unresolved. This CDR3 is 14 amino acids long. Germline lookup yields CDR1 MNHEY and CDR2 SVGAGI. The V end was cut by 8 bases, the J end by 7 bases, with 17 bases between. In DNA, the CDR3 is TGTGCCAGCGGGTACCTCGGCGGCGGCGGGGAGCTGTTTTTT. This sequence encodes CASGYLGGGGELFF.

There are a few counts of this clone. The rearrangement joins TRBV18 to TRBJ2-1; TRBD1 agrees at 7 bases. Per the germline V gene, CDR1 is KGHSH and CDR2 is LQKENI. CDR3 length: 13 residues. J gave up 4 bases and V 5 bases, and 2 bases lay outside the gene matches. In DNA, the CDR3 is TGTGCCAGCTCATCGACAGGGTACAATGAGCAGTTCTTC. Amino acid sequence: CASSSTGYNEQFF.

The CDR3 sequence: CATSRESGSPIGNGELFF. The CDR3, as DNA: TGTGCCACCAGCAGAGAATCCGGGAGTCCTATCGGTAACGGGGAGCTGTTTTTT. The V and J genes are TRBV15 and TRBJ2-2; possible D gene TRBD2, 6 bases. V gave up 0 bases and J gave up 7 bases, with 21 bases separating them. The CDR3 totals 18 residues. The germline V gene has CDR1 LNHNV and CDR2 YYDKDF (reference sequence).

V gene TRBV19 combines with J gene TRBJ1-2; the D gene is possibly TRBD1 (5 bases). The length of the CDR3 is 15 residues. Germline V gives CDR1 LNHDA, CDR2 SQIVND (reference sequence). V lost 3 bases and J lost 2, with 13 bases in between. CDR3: CASSILDRQNYGYTF. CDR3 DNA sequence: TGTGCCAGTAGTATTCTTGATCGACAGAACTATGGCTACACCTTC.

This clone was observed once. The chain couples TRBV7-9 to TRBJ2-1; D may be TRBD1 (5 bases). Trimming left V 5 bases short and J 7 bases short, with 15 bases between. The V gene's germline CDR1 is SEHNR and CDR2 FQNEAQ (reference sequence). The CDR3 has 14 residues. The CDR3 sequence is CASSANRIGNEQFF. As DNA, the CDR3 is TGTGCCAGCAGCGCAAACAGGATTGGGAATGAGCAGTTCTTC.

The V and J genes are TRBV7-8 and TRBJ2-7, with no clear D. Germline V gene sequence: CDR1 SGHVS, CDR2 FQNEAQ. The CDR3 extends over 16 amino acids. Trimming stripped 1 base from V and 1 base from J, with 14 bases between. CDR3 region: CASSLGGSLGSYEQYF. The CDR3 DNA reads TGTGCCAGCAGCTTAGGTGGAAGCCTCGGGTCCTACGAGCAGTACTTC.

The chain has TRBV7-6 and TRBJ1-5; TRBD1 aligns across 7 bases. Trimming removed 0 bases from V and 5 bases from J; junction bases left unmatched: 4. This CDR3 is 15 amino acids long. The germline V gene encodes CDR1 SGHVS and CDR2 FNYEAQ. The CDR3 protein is CASSLAGGGDQPQHF. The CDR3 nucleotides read TGTGCCAGCAGCTTAGCAGGGGGCGGGGATCAGCCCCAGCATTTT.

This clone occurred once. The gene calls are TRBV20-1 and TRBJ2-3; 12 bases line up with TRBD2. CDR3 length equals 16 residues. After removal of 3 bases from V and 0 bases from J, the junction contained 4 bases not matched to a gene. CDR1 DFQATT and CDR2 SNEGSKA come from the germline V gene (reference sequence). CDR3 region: CSASASGGGSTDTQYF. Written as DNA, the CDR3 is TGCAGTGCTAGTGCTAGCGGGGGGGGAAGCACAGATACGCAGTATTTT.

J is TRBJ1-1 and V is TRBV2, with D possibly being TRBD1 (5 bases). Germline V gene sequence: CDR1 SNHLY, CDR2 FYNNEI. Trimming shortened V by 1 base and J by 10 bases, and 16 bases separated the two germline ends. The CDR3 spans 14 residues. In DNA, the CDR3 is TGTGCCAGCAGTGAAGGGGGCAGCTCCCCCGGAGCTTTCTTT. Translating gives CASSEGGSSPGAFF.

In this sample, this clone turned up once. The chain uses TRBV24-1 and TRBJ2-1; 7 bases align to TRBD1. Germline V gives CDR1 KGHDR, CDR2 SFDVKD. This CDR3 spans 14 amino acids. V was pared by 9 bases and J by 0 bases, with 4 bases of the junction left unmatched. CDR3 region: CATGGQVSYNEQFF. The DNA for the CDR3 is TGTGCCACCGGCGGACAGGTCTCCTACAATGAGCAGTTCTTC.

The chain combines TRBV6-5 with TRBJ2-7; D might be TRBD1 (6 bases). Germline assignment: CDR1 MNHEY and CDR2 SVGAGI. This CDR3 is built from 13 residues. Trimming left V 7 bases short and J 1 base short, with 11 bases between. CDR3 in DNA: TGTGCCAGCACCCCACAGGGTTCCTACGAGCAGTACTTC. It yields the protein CASTPQGSYEQYF.

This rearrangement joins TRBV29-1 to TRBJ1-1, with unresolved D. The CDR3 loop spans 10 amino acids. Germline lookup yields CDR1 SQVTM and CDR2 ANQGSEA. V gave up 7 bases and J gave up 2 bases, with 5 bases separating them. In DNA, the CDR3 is TGCAGCGGGAGCAACACTGAAGCTTTCTTT. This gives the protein CSGSNTEAFF.

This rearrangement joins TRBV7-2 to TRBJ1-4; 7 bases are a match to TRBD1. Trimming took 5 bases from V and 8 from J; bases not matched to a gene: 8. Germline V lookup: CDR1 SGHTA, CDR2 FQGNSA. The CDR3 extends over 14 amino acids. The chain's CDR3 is CASSPQGLGEKLFF. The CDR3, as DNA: TGTGCCAGCAGCCCACAGGGGTTAGGGGAAAAACTGTTTTTT.

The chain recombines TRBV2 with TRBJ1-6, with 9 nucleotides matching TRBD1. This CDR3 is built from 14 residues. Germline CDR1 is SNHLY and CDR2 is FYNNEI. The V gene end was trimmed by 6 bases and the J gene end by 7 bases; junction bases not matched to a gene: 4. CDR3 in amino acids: CASRSGTGNSPLHF. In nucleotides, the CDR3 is TGTGCCAGCAGGAGTGGGACAGGGAATTCACCCCTCCACTTT.

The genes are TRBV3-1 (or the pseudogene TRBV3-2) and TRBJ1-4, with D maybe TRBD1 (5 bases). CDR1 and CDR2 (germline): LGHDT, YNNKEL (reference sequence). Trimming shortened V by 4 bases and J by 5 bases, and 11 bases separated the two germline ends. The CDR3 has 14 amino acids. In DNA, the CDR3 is TGTGCCAGCAGCCTCCCTAAGGGGAATGAAAAACTGTTTTTT. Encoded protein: CASSLPKGNEKLFF.